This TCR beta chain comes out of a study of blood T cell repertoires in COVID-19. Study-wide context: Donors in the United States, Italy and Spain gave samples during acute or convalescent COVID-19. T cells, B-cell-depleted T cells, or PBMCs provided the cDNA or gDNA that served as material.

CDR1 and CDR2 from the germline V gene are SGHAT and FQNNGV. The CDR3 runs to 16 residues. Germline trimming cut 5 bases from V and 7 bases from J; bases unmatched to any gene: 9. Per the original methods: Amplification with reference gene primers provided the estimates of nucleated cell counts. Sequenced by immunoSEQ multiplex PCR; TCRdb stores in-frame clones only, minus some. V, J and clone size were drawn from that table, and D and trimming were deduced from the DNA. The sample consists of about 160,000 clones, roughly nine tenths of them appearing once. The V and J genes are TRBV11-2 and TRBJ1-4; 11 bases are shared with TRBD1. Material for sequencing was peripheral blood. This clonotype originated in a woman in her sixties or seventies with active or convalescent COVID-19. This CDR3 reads CASSIWTGGDGEKLFF. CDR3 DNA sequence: TGTGCCAGCAGCATCTGGACAGGGGGCGACGGTGAAAAACTGTTTTTT. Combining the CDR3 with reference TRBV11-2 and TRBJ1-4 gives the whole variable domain EAGVAQSPRYKIIEKRQSVAFWCNPISGHATLYWYQQILGQGPKLLIQFQNNGVVDDSQLPKDRFSAERLKGVDSTLKIQPAKLEDSAVYLCASSIWTGGDGEKLFFGSGTQLSVL.